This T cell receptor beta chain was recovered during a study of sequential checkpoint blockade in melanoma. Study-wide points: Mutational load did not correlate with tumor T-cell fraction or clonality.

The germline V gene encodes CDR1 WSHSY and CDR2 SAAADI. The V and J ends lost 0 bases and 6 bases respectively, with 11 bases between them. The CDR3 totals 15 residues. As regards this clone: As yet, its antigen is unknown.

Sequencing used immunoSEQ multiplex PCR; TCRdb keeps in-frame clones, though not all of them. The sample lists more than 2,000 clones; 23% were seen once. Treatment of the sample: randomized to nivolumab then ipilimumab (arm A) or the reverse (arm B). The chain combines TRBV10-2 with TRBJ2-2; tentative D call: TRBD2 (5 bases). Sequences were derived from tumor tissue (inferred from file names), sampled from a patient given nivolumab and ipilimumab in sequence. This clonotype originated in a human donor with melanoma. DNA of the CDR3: TGCGCCAGCAGTGAGTCGACGTACGGGGCCGGGGAGCTGTTTTTT. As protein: CASSESTYGAGELFF.